The clone carrying this T cell receptor beta chain has at least ten counts. What it binds is not known. Samples came from axillary lymph nodes draining the breast cancer. The sample comes from a study of breast tumors, draining lymph nodes, adjacent tissues. Study-wide points: Compared with lymph nodes, tumors were less diverse; compared with nontumor tissue, more.

CDR1 is GTSNPN and CDR2 is SVGIG in the germline V gene (reference sequence). With 0 bases clipped from V and 7 bases from J, the junction kept 13 bases outside the gene matches. This CDR3 contains 16 residues. TCRdb passed the multiplex PCR reads through MiXCR, listing each CDR3 protein once. The sample includes more than 200,000 distinct CDR3 sequences, about 30% of them seen just once. The sequenced sample was axillary lymph node tissue. The gene calls are TRBV30 and TRBJ1-2, with 8 nucleotides matching TRBD1. This TCR came from a female donor with breast cancer. Some clones in this sample may be carry-over from other donors' samples. The CDR3 coding sequence is TGTGCCTGGAGTGTAATCTTGAGGCAGGGGGCGGGTGGCTACACCTTC. Its translation: CAWSVILRQGAGGYTF. The full variable domain, completed using reference TRBV30 and TRBJ1-2, is SQTIHQWPATLVQPVGSPLSLECTVEGTSNPNLYWYRQAAGRGLQLLFYSVGIGQISSEVPQNLSASRPQDRQFILSSKKLLLSDSGFYLCAWSVILRQGAGGYTFGSGTRLTVV.